These T cell receptor beta chains were read from a single sample in a study of blood T cell repertoires in COVID-19. Assay: immunoSEQ multiplex PCR; the TCRdb copy retains only in-frame clones and omits some. Of around 210,000 clones in the sample, 86% were seen once. Sequencing input: peripheral blood. Every receptor here comes from a woman in her 70s with acute or convalescent COVID-19. Both conserved end residues are part of each CDR3. The order of the fields is clone size, D gene, J gene, V gene, CDR3 protein, CDR3 DNA. The D gene is left open where the match is weak. Clone size is shown for a subset of rows, as once, few, many or a class of expanded clone.

>-|-|TRBJ1-4|TRBV4-2
CASSQATGRDEKLFF
TGTGCCAGCAGCCAGGCCACAGGGCGGGATGAAAAACTGTTTTTT
>-|-|TRBJ2-1|TRBV7-7
CASSPGGNNEQFF
TGTGCCAGCAGCCCCGGGGGAAACAATGAGCAGTTCTTC
>-|-|TRBJ1-3|TRBV3-1/TRBV3-2
CASSQDQGSGNTIYF
TGTGCCAGCAGCCAAGACCAGGGTTCTGGAAACACCATATATTTT
>-|-|TRBJ1-1|TRBV5-1
CASSQGSNTEAFF
TGCGCCAGCAGTCAGGGCTCGAACACTGAAGCTTTCTTT
>-|TRBD2|TRBJ2-1|TRBV4-1
CASSQLLAGGYNEQFF
TGCGCCAGCAGCCAGTTACTAGCGGGGGGATACAATGAGCAGTTCTTC
>-|TRBD1|TRBJ2-1|TRBV6-6
CASKGGQGAGDNEQFF
TGTGCCAGCAAAGGGGGACAGGGGGCTGGGGACAATGAGCAGTTCTTC
>-|-|TRBJ1-5|TRBV28
CASSLFVSSNQPQHF
TGTGCCAGCAGTTTATTTGTCTCTAGCAATCAGCCCCAGCATTTT
>once|TRBD2|TRBJ2-2|TRBV24-1
CATSDLGTSGTGELFF
TGTGCCACCAGTGATTTGGGGACTAGCGGGACCGGGGAGCTGTTTTTT
>-|-|TRBJ1-5|TRBV4-1
CASSQGGQLDQPQHF
TGCGCCAGCAGCCAAGGGGGGCAATTGGATCAGCCCCAGCATTTT
>-|TRBD1|TRBJ2-2|TRBV10-3
CAIKPAGQGYTGELFF
TGTGCCATCAAACCAGCGGGACAGGGTTACACCGGGGAGCTGTTTTTT
>-|-|TRBJ2-3|TRBV28
CASSESGTDTQYF
TGTGCCAGCAGTGAATCAGGCACAGATACGCAGTATTTT
>-|TRBD2|TRBJ2-7|TRBV28
CASTYGTSGYEQYF
TGTGCCAGCACCTATGGGACTAGCGGGTACGAGCAGTACTTC
>-|-|TRBJ2-1|TRBV29-1
CSVGGDEQFF
TGCAGCGTTGGGGGCGATGAGCAGTTCTTC
>-|-|TRBJ2-7|TRBV14
CASSQLESLAYEQYF
TGTGCCAGCAGCCAATTAGAAAGTCTTGCCTACGAGCAGTACTTC
>-|-|TRBJ1-1|TRBV5-6
CASSLRTANTEAFF
TGTGCCAGCAGCCTTCGTACAGCGAACACTGAAGCTTTCTTT
>-|-|TRBJ2-2|TRBV15
CATSRNRVSGELFF
TGTGCCACCAGCAGAAACAGGGTTTCCGGGGAGCTGTTTTTT
>-|-|TRBJ1-1|TRBV2
CASGGQSDATEAFF
TGTGCCAGCGGCGGACAGTCGGATGCCACTGAAGCTTTCTTT
>-|TRBD2|TRBJ2-7|TRBV10-2
CASSPGLVYEQYF
TGCGCCAGCAGTCCGGGACTAGTATACGAGCAGTACTTC
>-|TRBD1|TRBJ1-2|TRBV15
CATSRGPGGDYGYTF
TGTGCCACCAGCAGAGGCCCAGGGGGCGACTATGGCTACACCTTC
>-|TRBD2|TRBJ2-2|TRBV6-2/TRBV6-3
CASSYPFSGGTGELFF
TGTGCCAGCAGTTACCCTTTTTCGGGGGGCACCGGGGAGCTGTTTTTT
>-|-|TRBJ1-4|TRBV7-9
CASSLRGAGRNEKLFF
TGTGCCAGCAGCCTCAGGGGAGCGGGGCGTAATGAAAAACTGTTTTTT
>-|-|TRBJ2-1|TRBV10-1
CASSEGPGAPTSSYNEQFF
TGCGCCAGCAGTGAGGGGCCGGGAGCCCCCACTAGCTCCTACAATGAGCAGTTCTTC
>-|-|TRBJ2-3|TRBV2
CASSEAGATQYF
TGTGCCAGCAGTGAGGCGGGGGCAACGCAGTATTTT
>-|TRBD1|TRBJ2-7|TRBV18
CASTGQGGEQYF
TGTGCCAGCACCGGACAGGGGGGCGAGCAGTACTTC
>once|TRBD2|TRBJ2-7|TRBV5-1
CASSLGVQGTSSYEQYF
TGCGCCAGCAGCTTGGGAGTACAGGGGACTAGCTCATACGAGCAGTACTTC
>-|TRBD1|TRBJ2-6|TRBV18
CASSPRRTGGSGANVLTF
TGTGCCAGCTCACCAAGGAGGACAGGGGGCTCTGGGGCCAACGTCCTGACTTTC
>-|TRBD1|TRBJ1-1|TRBV7-2
CASLWDSGREAFF
TGTGCCAGCCTCTGGGACAGCGGACGAGAAGCTTTCTTT
>-|TRBD1|TRBJ1-6|TRBV15
CATSIDRGYSPLHF
TGTGCCACCAGCATCGACAGGGGATATTCACCCCTCCACTTT